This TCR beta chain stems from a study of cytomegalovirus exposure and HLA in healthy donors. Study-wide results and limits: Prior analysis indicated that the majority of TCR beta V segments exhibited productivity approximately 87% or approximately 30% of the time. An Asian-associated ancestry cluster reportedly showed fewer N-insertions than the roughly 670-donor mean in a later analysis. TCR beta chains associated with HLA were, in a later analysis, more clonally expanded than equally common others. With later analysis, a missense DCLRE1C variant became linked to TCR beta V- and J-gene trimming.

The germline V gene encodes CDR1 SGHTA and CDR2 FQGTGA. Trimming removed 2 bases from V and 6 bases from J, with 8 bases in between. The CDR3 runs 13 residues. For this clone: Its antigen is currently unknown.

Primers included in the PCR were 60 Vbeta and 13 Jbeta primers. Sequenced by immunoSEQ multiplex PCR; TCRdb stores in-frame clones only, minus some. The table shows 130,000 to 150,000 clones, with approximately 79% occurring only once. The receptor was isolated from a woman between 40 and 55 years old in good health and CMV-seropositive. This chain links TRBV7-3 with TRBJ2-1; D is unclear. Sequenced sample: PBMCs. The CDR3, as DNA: TGTGCCAGCAGCTTATCGAGCTCCAATGAGCAGTTCTTC. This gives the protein CASSLSSSNEQFF.